This is a list of T cell receptor beta chains from one sample in a study of T cell responses to AZD1222 COVID-19 vaccine. Generated by immunoSEQ multiplex PCR, the TCRdb table keeps only in-frame clones and is missing some. Of approximately 130,000 clones in the sample, around nine tenths were seen once. The material was peripheral blood, obtained on day 0 of AZD1222 vaccination. The source is an adult in good health. Each CDR3 is given with its conserved first and last residue. D genes are given only for firm matches. Only part of the rows carry a size: once, few, many, or a class if the clone is expanded.

>NA|TRBV5-1|TRBJ2-5|TRBD2
CASSSGGIAGGSAGETQYF
TGCGCCAGCAGCTCTGGAGGGATAGCGGGAGGGTCGGCTGGAGAGACCCAGTACTTC
>NA|TRBV18|TRBJ1-2|NA
CASSPNANYGYTF
TGTGCCAGCTCACCAAACGCCAATTATGGCTACACCTTC
>once|TRBV2|TRBJ2-6|NA
CASSGQSPSGANVLTF
TGTGCCAGCAGCGGCCAGTCCCCCTCTGGGGCCAACGTCCTGACTTTC
>NA|TRBV18|TRBJ1-5|NA
CASSAGTVSNQPQHF
TGTGCCAGCTCAGCTGGGACGGTAAGCAATCAGCCCCAGCATTTT
>NA|TRBV14|TRBJ1-2|NA
CASSRARPTGLGGYTF
TGTGCCAGCAGCCGCGCCAGACCCACAGGGCTGGGCGGCTACACCTTC
>NA|TRBV6-5|TRBJ2-7|TRBD1
CASSSPRTGTYEQYF
TGTGCCAGCAGTTCTCCTAGGACAGGGACCTACGAGCAGTACTTC
>few|TRBV7-9|TRBJ1-3|TRBD1
CASSSGLGQTSGNTIYF
TGTGCCAGCAGCTCTGGCTTGGGACAGACCTCTGGAAACACCATATATTTT
>NA|TRBV28|TRBJ2-7|TRBD2
CASSLGTSLYEQYF
TGTGCCAGCAGTTTGGGGACTAGTCTCTACGAGCAGTACTTC
>NA|TRBV2|TRBJ2-1|NA
CASREMGLLDEQFF
TGTGCCAGCAGGGAGATGGGATTATTGGATGAGCAGTTCTTC
>once|TRBV5-1|TRBJ1-4|NA
CASSDGPAGANEKLFF
TGCGCCAGCAGCGATGGACCTGCCGGGGCTAATGAAAAACTGTTTTTT
>NA|TRBV9|TRBJ2-1|NA
CASSKTVGNEQFF
TGTGCCAGCAGCAAGACCGTAGGCAATGAGCAGTTCTTC
>NA|TRBV5-8|TRBJ1-1|NA
CASSLFGGMGTEAFF
TGTGCCAGCAGCTTGTTTGGCGGGATGGGCACTGAAGCTTTCTTT
>NA|TRBV5-1|TRBJ1-1|TRBD1
CASSERSGGRTEAFF
TGCGCCAGCAGCGAACGCTCAGGGGGCAGGACTGAAGCTTTCTTT
>once|TRBV20-1|TRBJ1-5|NA
CSASIRSRNRGQPQHF
TGCAGTGCTAGTATACGGTCCCGAAATAGGGGGCAGCCCCAGCATTTT
>NA|TRBV18|TRBJ1-3|NA
CASSPWDQSSGNTIYF
TGTGCCAGCTCACCCTGGGACCAGTCCTCTGGAAACACCATATATTTT
>NA|TRBV25-1|TRBJ1-2|NA
CASSEYEYGYTF
TGTGCCAGCAGTGAATACGAATATGGCTACACCTTC
>NA|TRBV18|TRBJ1-1|NA
CASSPQGQNTEAFF
TGTGCCAGCTCACCACAAGGACAGAACACTGAAGCTTTCTTT
>NA|TRBV3-1/TRBV3-2|TRBJ2-2|NA
CASSQRGGTGELFF
TGTGCCAGCAGCCAACGCGGCGGGACCGGGGAGCTGTTTTTT
>few|TRBV19|TRBJ2-2|TRBD2
CASTSRVAGGHGELFF
TGTGCCAGTACCTCTCGGGTAGCGGGAGGCCATGGGGAGCTGTTTTTT
>NA|TRBV4-2|TRBJ2-1|NA
CASSQGANEQFF
TGTGCCAGCAGCCAAGGGGCCAATGAGCAGTTCTTC
>NA|TRBV7-9|TRBJ2-7|NA
CASSLGGGREQYF
TGTGCCAGCAGCTTAGGAGGGGGGAGAGAGCAGTACTTC
>NA|TRBV5-1|TRBJ1-1|TRBD1
CASSFSGTGVGGTEAFF
TGCGCCAGCAGCTTTTCCGGGACAGGGGTCGGTGGGACTGAAGCTTTCTTT
>NA|TRBV5-1|TRBJ2-1|TRBD1
CASSGGQLTNEQFF
TGCGCCAGCAGCGGGGGACAGTTGACCAATGAGCAGTTCTTC
>NA|TRBV7-6|TRBJ1-2|NA
CASSPDSRDNYGYTF
TGTGCCAGCAGCCCAGACAGCCGAGATAACTATGGCTACACCTTC
>NA|TRBV19|TRBJ2-1|NA
CASSIALPSYNEQFF
TGTGCCAGTAGTATAGCACTTCCTTCCTACAATGAGCAGTTCTTC
>NA|TRBV5-8|TRBJ2-1|NA
CASSPGTQQFF
TGTGCCAGCAGCCCCGGTACGCAGCAGTTCTTC
>NA|TRBV7-9|TRBJ1-4|TRBD1
CASSPTGADEKLFF
TGTGCCAGCAGCCCGACAGGGGCTGATGAAAAACTGTTTTTT
>NA|TRBV4-2|TRBJ1-5|NA
CASSKGGLGVGPNQPQHF
TGTGCCAGCAGCAAAGGTGGATTGGGGGTTGGGCCTAATCAGCCCCAGCATTTT
>NA|TRBV7-2|TRBJ2-5|TRBD2
CASSFETSGTGTQYF
TGTGCCAGCAGCTTTGAGACTAGCGGGACCGGAACCCAGTACTTC
>few|TRBV7-9|TRBJ2-7|TRBD1
CASSLAQGQETYEQYF
TGTGCCAGCAGCTTAGCGCAGGGACAGGAGACCTACGAGCAGTACTTC
>once|TRBV9|TRBJ2-1|NA
CASSAQGPPYNEQFF
TGTGCCAGCAGCGCGCAGGGTCCTCCCTACAATGAGCAGTTCTTC
>NA|TRBV7-2|TRBJ1-3|TRBD1
CASSLLPGTGKNTIYF
TGTGCCAGCAGCTTACTGCCCGGGACAGGGAAAAACACCATATATTTT
>NA|TRBV7-8|TRBJ2-3|NA
CASSSYGELADTQYF
TGTGCCAGCAGCAGCTACGGCGAACTCGCAGATACGCAGTATTTT
>NA|TRBV5-6|TRBJ2-1|NA
CASSLVVGNYNEQFF
TGTGCCAGCAGCTTGGTGGTAGGGAACTACAATGAGCAGTTCTTC
>NA|TRBV29-1|TRBJ2-1|NA
CSERGGYNEQFF
TGCAGCGAGCGAGGAGGTTACAATGAGCAGTTCTTC
>NA|TRBV10-3|TRBJ1-2|TRBD1
CAISGGQIYGYTF
TGTGCCATCAGTGGGGGACAGATCTATGGCTACACCTTC
>NA|TRBV27|TRBJ2-3|TRBD2
CASSLAASGTQYF
TGTGCCAGCAGTTTAGCCGCTAGCGGTACGCAGTATTTT
>NA|TRBV4-3|TRBJ2-1|TRBD1
CASSQTDRAYNEQFF
TGCGCCAGCAGCCAAACCGACAGGGCCTACAATGAGCAGTTCTTC
>once|TRBV19|TRBJ1-5|NA
CASAPGGGGPQHF
TGTGCCAGCGCTCCGGGCGGCGGGGGGCCCCAGCATTTT
>NA|TRBV7-9|TRBJ1-2|NA
CASSLTGFGYTF
TGTGCCAGCAGCTTAACAGGGTTCGGCTACACCTTC
>NA|TRBV12-5|TRBJ1-2|NA
CASGSQGPPTF
TGTGCTAGTGGATCCCAGGGCCCGCCGACCTTC
>NA|TRBV2|TRBJ2-2|NA
CASRGGGTNTGELFF
TGTGCCAGCAGGGGGGGCGGAACGAACACCGGGGAGCTGTTTTTT
>NA|TRBV29-1|TRBJ1-2|NA
CSVEVSRDLGYTF
TGCAGCGTTGAGGTTTCCCGGGACCTCGGCTACACCTTC
>NA|TRBV12-3/TRBV12-4|TRBJ2-7|NA
CASGRGSSYEQYF
TGTGCCAGCGGAAGGGGCAGCTCCTACGAGCAGTACTTC
>NA|TRBV2|TRBJ2-6|NA
CASSERGYGANVLTF
TGTGCCAGCAGTGAGCGAGGGTACGGGGCCAACGTCCTGACTTTC
>NA|TRBV28|TRBJ1-1|TRBD1
CATRGTARTEAFF
TGTGCCACCAGGGGGACGGCGCGAACTGAAGCTTTCTTT
>NA|TRBV11-1|TRBJ2-2|NA
CASRDAQPNTGELFF
TGTGCCAGCAGAGATGCACAACCTAACACCGGGGAGCTGTTTTTT
>NA|TRBV3-1/TRBV3-2|TRBJ2-7|TRBD1
CASSHRTGKRNEQYF
TGTGCCAGCAGCCACCGGACAGGGAAGAGGAACGAGCAGTACTTC
>NA|TRBV11-2|TRBJ1-1|NA
CASNLAQGSDTEAFF
TGTGCCAGCAATCTAGCGCAGGGCTCGGACACTGAAGCTTTCTTT
>NA|TRBV27|TRBJ1-1|TRBD1
CASSFRGRWTEAFF
TGTGCCAGCAGTTTTAGGGGGCGTTGGACTGAAGCTTTCTTT
>NA|TRBV2|TRBJ2-1|TRBD1
CASSEIEQGIGEQFF
TGTGCCAGCAGTGAAATAGAACAGGGGATTGGTGAGCAGTTCTTC
>once|TRBV7-2|TRBJ2-1|NA
CASSLAPSSYNEQFF
TGTGCCAGCAGCTTAGCCCCGAGCAGCTACAATGAGCAGTTCTTC
>NA|TRBV3-1/TRBV3-2|TRBJ2-2|NA
CASSQAGQRITGELFF
TGTGCCAGCAGCCAGGCGGGACAGCGGATCACCGGGGAGCTGTTTTTT